A single sample gave rise to the 23 T cell receptor beta chains below, sequenced in a study of T cells in localized non-small cell lung cancer. TCRdb's table, derived via immunoSEQ multiplex PCR, lists solely in-frame clones and lacks some. In the table there are over 20,000 clones, approximately 84% of which are singletons. Material: peripheral blood, obtained before any cancer treatment. These receptors were taken from a man between 40 and 75 years old with stage III squamous cell lung carcinoma.

The V and J genes are TRBV13 and TRBJ2-6, with D possibly being TRBD1 or TRBD2 (5 bases each). Germline V gene data show CDR1 as PRHDT and CDR2 as FYEKMQ (reference sequence). This CDR3 region has 14 residues. V dropped 6 bases and J dropped 4 bases, with 10 bases sitting between them. For the CDR3, the DNA is TGTGCCAGCAGACTTGGGACGGGGGCCAACGTCCTGACTTTC. As protein: CASRLGTGANVLTF.

The chain combines TRBV5-4 with TRBJ2-2; D gene uncertain. CDR1 and CDR2 from the germline V gene are SGHNT and YYREEE (reference sequence). V was cut by 1 base and J by 2 bases, with 12 bases left in between. There are 16 residues in the CDR3. Here the CDR3 reads CASSLMALHNTGELFF. The DNA of the CDR3 is TGTGCCAGCAGCTTGATGGCACTCCACAACACCGGGGAGCTGTTTTTT.

This clone was recorded only once. The chain is built from TRBV14 and TRBJ2-5; D assignment may be TRBD1 or TRBD2 (8 bases each). The V end lost 4 bases, the J end lost 3 bases, and 33 bases lay between the germline ends. The germline CDR1 and CDR2 sequences are SGHDN and FVKESK. CDR3 length: 21 amino acids. CDR3: CASSPRGGTGGGSPRKETQYF. The CDR3 nucleotides read TGTGCCAGCAGCCCCCGGGGGGGGACAGGAGGAGGATCCCCCAGGAAAGAGACCCAGTACTTC.

The chain employs TRBV13 and TRBJ2-3, with TRBD2 identical over 10 bases. CDR3 length: 20 amino acids. V gave up 3 bases and J gave up 2 bases; unmatched junction bases: 17. Germline values: CDR1 PRHDT, CDR2 FYEKMQ (reference sequence). In DNA form, the CDR3 reads TGTGCCAGCAGCTTCTCACTCTCCCCTAGCGGGGGACCAGACACAGATACGCAGTATTTT. Its protein is CASSFSLSPSGGPDTDTQYF.

The chain joins TRBV7-3 to TRBJ2-7; D gene unclear. The CDR3 runs 12 residues. The germline CDR1 and CDR2 sequences are SGHTA and FQGTGA. Trimming cost V 3 bases and J 5 bases, with 8 bases left between them. The CDR3 region is CASSLTCNEQYV. CDR3 DNA: TGTGCCAGCAGCTTGACCTGTAACGAGCAGTACGTC.

This clone is a singleton in its sample. The chain joins TRBV30 to TRBJ1-5; maybe TRBD1 (6 bases). The CDR3 is made up of 12 amino acids. Germline CDR1 GTSNPN, CDR2 SVGIG (reference sequence). Trimming removed 5 bases at V and 11 bases at J, with 16 bases between. CDR3: CAWSLGGQAQHF. DNA for the CDR3: TGTGCCTGGTCGCTGGGGGGACAAGCCCAGCATTTT.

This clone was seen a single time. The chain links TRBV11-2 to TRBJ1-6; TRBD1 is a possible D gene (6 bases). The CDR3 runs 14 residues. The V gene lost 2 bases and the J gene lost 11 bases, with 13 bases spanning the gap. Germline CDR1 SGHAT, CDR2 FQNNGV. The CDR3 sequence is CASSLTQGGAPLHF. CDR3 coding DNA: TGTGCCAGCAGCTTAACACAGGGCGGGGCACCCCTCCACTTT. Using reference TRBV11-2 and TRBJ1-6 for the parts outside the CDR3, the full variable domain is EAGVAQSPRYKIIEKRQSVAFWCNPISGHATLYWYQQILGQGPKLLIQFQNNGVVDDSQLPKDRFSAERLKGVDSTLKIQPAKLEDSAVYLCASSLTQGGAPLHFGNGTRLTVT.

V is TRBV7-6 and J is TRBJ2-2; D is unclear. The CDR3 is 13 residues long. Germline V gene sequence: CDR1 SGHVS, CDR2 FNYEAQ. V was shortened by 5 bases and J by 5 bases, with 9 bases between the two germline ends. CDR3 region: CASSAGLTGELFF. The CDR3 nucleotides are TGTGCCAGCAGCGCCGGCCTTACCGGGGAGCTGTTTTTT.

The V gene is TRBV9, the J gene TRBJ2-2; weak D call: TRBD2 (5 bases). V lost 4 bases and J 5 bases, leaving 9 bases between the germline ends. Germline V gene sequence: CDR1 SGDLS, CDR2 YYNGEE. The length of the CDR3 is 13 residues. The CDR3 here is CASSLGGTGELFF. In nucleotides, the CDR3 is TGTGCCAGCAGCCTAGGAGGAACCGGGGAGCTGTTTTTT.

CDR3 protein: CASSQARGRTGELFF. The DNA for the CDR3 is TGTGCCAGCAGCCAAGCGCGGGGTAGGACCGGGGAGCTGTTTTTT. This chain joins TRBV14 and TRBJ2-2; D may be TRBD2 (6 bases). Per germline, CDR1 SGHDN and CDR2 FVKESK. The ends were cut back, 1 base at V and 5 bases at J, with 11 bases in the middle. CDR3 length: 15 residues.

This sequence joins TRBV4-1 and TRBJ2-3, with D perhaps matching TRBD2 (6 bases). This CDR3 contains 15 residues. V was pared by 6 bases and J by 6 bases, with 19 bases between. Germline assignment: CDR1 MGHRA and CDR2 YSYEKL. CDR3 sequence (DNA): TGCGCCAGCAGTCGGGACCGGGGGTTAGGGGATACGCAGTATTTT. It codes for CASSRDRGLGDTQYF.

As to this clone: A read error may account for a junction end that differs from germline. CDR3 nucleotide sequence: TGTGCTAGCAGCCCCGCACCCACGGTGTCAGATACGCAGTATTTT. As protein: CASSPAPTVSDTQYF. The chain carries TRBV7-7 and TRBJ2-3, with D uncertain. The CDR3 has 15 amino acids. Germline CDR1 is SSHAT and CDR2 is FNYEAQ (reference sequence).

This chain joins TRBV27 and TRBJ1-4, with TRBD1 identical over 8 bases. CDR1 is MNHEY, CDR2 SMNVEV, per germline (reference sequence). J lost 8 bases, V lost 6 bases, and 17 bases had no gene match. CDR3 length: 17 amino acids. The CDR3 region is CASSYQDRVNRGEKLFF. For the CDR3, the DNA is TGTGCCAGCAGCTACCAGGACAGGGTCAATCGAGGCGAAAAACTGTTTTTT.

J is TRBJ2-5 and V is TRBV4-2; 7 bases match TRBD2. CDR3 length: 16 residues. V shed 0 bases, J shed 4 bases, and the junction held 8 bases outside the gene matches. Per germline, CDR1 LGHNA and CDR2 YNFKEQ. The CDR3 region has the DNA TGTGCCAGCAGCCAAGAGGAAGGGACGGGAGGAGAGACCCAGTACTTC. This gives the protein CASSQEEGTGGETQYF.

V gene TRBV11-2 combines with J gene TRBJ2-1, with 7 bases that match TRBD2. This CDR3 contains 18 residues. Germline V gene data show CDR1 as SGHAT and CDR2 as FQNNGV. J lost 0 bases, V lost 5 bases, and 13 bases had no gene match. The CDR3 reads CASSPRGGASGSYNEQFF. The CDR3 region has the DNA TGTGCCAGCAGCCCCCGGGGAGGGGCCAGTGGCTCCTACAATGAGCAGTTCTTC.

This chain connects TRBV2 to TRBJ1-5; D gene unclear. The V and J ends lost 7 bases and 2 bases respectively, with 9 bases between them. CDR1 SNHLY and CDR2 FYNNEI come from the germline V gene. CDR3 length: 13 residues. CDR3 protein: CASTPEGNQPQHF. CDR3 in DNA: TGTGCCAGCACTCCCGAGGGCAATCAGCCCCAGCATTTT. The complete variable domain, with remaining parts taken from reference TRBV2 and TRBJ1-5, reads EPEVTQTPSHQVTQMGQEVILRCVPISNHLYFYWYRQILGQKVEFLVSFYNNEISEKSEIFDDQFSVERPDGSNFTLKIRSTKLEDSAMYFCASTPEGNQPQHFGDGTRLSIL.

This clone was detected a few times. The V and J genes are TRBV6-5 and TRBJ1-5; the D is unclear. CDR1 and CDR2 from the germline V gene are MNHEY and SVGAGI. The V end lost 0 bases, the J end lost 0 bases, and 6 bases lay between the germline ends. The CDR3 has 15 amino acids. CDR3 DNA sequence: TGTGCCAGCAGTTACTCGCACGATAGCAATCAGCCCCAGCATTTT. This translates into CASSYSHDSNQPQHF.

The chain combines TRBV2 with TRBJ1-1; TRBD1 matches at 7 bases. V shed 6 bases and J 3 bases; nucleotides not matched to a gene: 4. This CDR3 is 13 amino acids long. Germline assignment: CDR1 SNHLY and CDR2 FYNNEI. The CDR3 here is CASSLTGYTEAFF. CDR3 coding DNA: TGTGCCAGCAGCTTGACAGGGTACACTGAAGCTTTCTTT.

This clone was counted once. The rearrangement uses TRBV5-1 and TRBJ2-3; TRBD2 agrees at 12 bases. V trimming: 2 bases; J trimming: 2 bases; junction bases outside the gene matches: 9. Germline V lookup: CDR1 SGHRS, CDR2 YFSETQ. The CDR3 has 18 residues. Here the CDR3 reads CASSFLAGGAWDTDTQYF. Written as DNA, the CDR3 is TGCGCCAGCAGCTTCCTAGCGGGAGGGGCGTGGGACACAGATACGCAGTATTTT.

The chain couples TRBV7-9 to TRBJ2-2; 9 bases fit TRBD1. The CDR3 loop spans 15 amino acids. The V and J ends lost 4 bases and 9 bases, in that order; junction bases with no gene match: 9. Looked up from germline, CDR1 is SEHNR and CDR2 is FQNEAQ (reference sequence). CDR3 DNA: TGTGCCAGCAGCTCCACCGGACAGGGGAACAGGGAGCTGTTTTTT. It is translated as CASSSTGQGNRELFF.

The chain couples TRBV5-1 to TRBJ1-1; a weak D match, TRBD1 (5 bases). The CDR3 sequence is 11 residues long. V was clipped by 9 bases and J by 5 bases, with 11 bases between them. CDR1 and CDR2 (germline): SGHRS, YFSETQ. The CDR3 loop is CAKHQGTEAFF. The DNA for the CDR3 is TGCGCCAAACATCAGGGTACTGAAGCTTTCTTT.

The chain links TRBV27 to TRBJ1-3; D is ambiguous. The CDR3 extends over 13 amino acids. V was clipped by 3 bases and J by 2 bases, with 5 bases between them. From germline, CDR1 is MNHEY and CDR2 SMNVEV (reference sequence). The CDR3 DNA sequence: TGTGCCAGCAGTTTGGCGGCTGGAAACACCATATATTTT. It specifies CASSLAAGNTIYF.

The chain links TRBV5-1 to TRBJ1-3; D gene ambiguous. CDR1 and CDR2 (germline): SGHRS, YFSETQ. Trimming removed 5 bases at V and 0 bases at J, with 18 bases between. The CDR3 has 17 amino acids. CDR3 in DNA: TGCGCCAGCAGTTCCCCCTCCGGGCCAGGCTCTGGAAACACCATATATTTT. Amino acid sequence: CASSSPSGPGSGNTIYF.